This entry features one TCR beta chain sequence. The CDR3 sequence is 16 residues long. Germline CDR1 and CDR2: LGHNA and YSLEER. The V and J ends lost 5 bases and 3 bases respectively, with 16 bases between them. The assay was immunoSEQ multiplex PCR, and TCRdb's table has in-frame clones only and misses some. The data show 60,000 to 80,000 clones, roughly 90% seen once. This sample was taken from a study of technical replicates of blood from several donors. The sample was PBMCs. The chain employs TRBV4-3 and TRBJ2-2, with D tentatively TRBD2 (6 bases). This sequence originates from a human donor in good health. Some clones in this sample may be carry-over from other donors' samples. CDR3 amino acids: CASSFSSGAYTGELFF. The CDR3 region has the DNA TGCGCCAGCAGCTTTAGTAGCGGAGCTTACACCGGGGAGCTGTTTTTT.